This entry concerns a single T cell receptor (beta chain). Its antigen is currently not known. No base quality information exists; no much larger clone differs at one position. CDR1 is given as SQVTM and CDR2 as ANQGSEA, both from the germline V gene. The CDR3 numbers 16 residues from cysteine through phenylalanine. Left in the record is the CDR3 DNA by itself, 48 bases read in frame from the first base. V and J are trimmed by 6 bases and 0 bases, and the gene matches miss 8 bases of the junction. These data come from a study of a mutant IDH1 vaccine in newly diagnosed glioma (dated by TCRdb to 2020 to 2022). General notes on the study: Vaccination was initiated 4-6 weeks after radiotherapy alone, or concurrently with temozolomide cycles in the chemotherapy-containing groups. Prior to enrollment, patients had been given standard therapy consisting of radiotherapy alone, temozolomide alone, or radiochemotherapy with temozolomide, with the combination given to most patients. Longitudinal TCRB deep sequencing was done for 25 treated patients, wherever samples were available for exploratory analyses. Visit V12 was the week-35 safety follow-up and visit V13 was the week-47 end of study. The approximately 32 treated patients were approximately 62% male and around 40% female, with a mean age of about 43 years. Peripheral blood was collected at six visits: V03 (baseline), V05, V07, V10, V12 and V13.

The time point tag for this specimen amounts to: week 47, end of study. Every vaccine dose consisted of 300 ug of a 20-mer mutant IDH1 peptide in Montanide, administered subcutaneously together with topical imiquimod. Patients received eight vaccinations in weeks 1, 3, 5, 7, 11, 15, 19 and 23, corresponding to visits V03 through V10. All donors had newly diagnosed IDH1-mutant astrocytomas of WHO grade 3 or 4 that showed loss of nuclear ATRX. The samples were drawn from NOA16, a multicentre, single-arm, open-label phase I trial in Germany that tested a mutant IDH1 peptide vaccine in humans for the first time. Genomic DNA for TCRB sequencing was extracted from EDTA blood using the DNeasy Blood and Tissue Kit. The library was built by means of the immunoSEQ multiplex PCR assay. Rearranged TCR beta chain sequences were amplified with the hsTCRB Kit following the manufacturer's protocol. TCRB libraries were sequenced on an Illumina MiSeq. Regarding the original processing steps: The kit vendor's proprietary platform handled demultiplexing, trimming and gene mapping. Drawn from immuneACCESS, this table holds only the in-frame rearrangements with V and J called that TCRdb kept. Clones are partly lost; checked studies trace under half to an unresolved V gene and leave the rest unexplained. The V and J calls and clone size were taken over from that table, and D and trimming were inferred from the DNA. Counted in this sample were around 53,000 clones; 70% to 85% of them appeared once. About 4.3% of the sample belongs to the ten largest clones.

General conclusions and limits of the study: Immune responses induced by the vaccine were seen in 90% to 95% of patients across multiple MHC alleles. The authors noted that analyses of patient blood samples could not be reproduced because of sample limitations. Pseudoprogression seemed to be unrelated to changes in the top peripheral T cell clonotypes found by TCRB sequencing. PBMC samples for TCRB deep sequencing were selected based on availability.

This specimen consisted of PBMCs, obtained from a glioma patient whose treatment included an IDH1 peptide vaccine. The source is a woman in her 30s with glioma. Some clones in this sample may be carry-over from other donors' samples. This sequence uses TRBV29-1 and TRBJ2-1, and TRBD2 aligns with 10 junction nucleotides. The sequenced DNA: TGCAGCGTAGCGGGAGGGCCCTCGAGCTCCTACAATGAGCAGTTCTTC. This codes for CSVAGGPSSSYNEQFF.